These 28 T cell receptor beta chains share one sample of origin, sequenced in a study of shared clonotypes between healthy human individuals. Data came from immunoSEQ multiplex PCR; TCRdb stores just in-frame clones and leaves some out. The sample records 1.6 million or so clones, about 96% being singletons. The sample was naive CD4+ T cells sorted from blood. Subset defined: CD45RA+ positively selected. Source of these receptors: a young man in good health.

This clone was picked up one time. V gene TRBV30 combines with J gene TRBJ2-3; D gene ambiguous. CDR3 size: 12 residues. V lost 0 bases to trimming and J lost 3 bases, with 4 bases between them. CDR1 is GTSNPN and CDR2 is SVGIG in the germline V gene (reference sequence). The CDR3 coding sequence is TGTGCCTGGAGTGTAAGGACAGATACGCAGTATTTT. This gives the protein CAWSVRTDTQYF.

The J gene is TRBJ2-1, the V gene TRBV6-5, with D possibly TRBD2 on 6 matching bases. Between the trimmed V and J ends, which lost 1 base and 6 bases, there was a span of 16 bases. Germline V gene sequence: CDR1 MNHEY, CDR2 SVGAGI. The CDR3 loop spans 16 amino acids. In nucleotides, the CDR3 is TGTGCCAGCAGTTACTTCAGCCACCTCGGGGGCAATGAGCAGTTCTTC. This translates into CASSYFSHLGGNEQFF.

The gene calls are TRBV19 and TRBJ1-1, with no clear D. This CDR3 contains 13 residues. The germline V gene has CDR1 LNHDA and CDR2 SQIVND (reference sequence). Trimming left V 5 bases short and J 6 bases short, with 13 bases between. CDR3 DNA sequence: TGTGCCAGTAGTTTAAAAGTCAACGCTGAAGCTTTCTTT. Protein sequence: CASSLKVNAEAFF.

The V call is TRBV7-3, the J call TRBJ1-1; 7 bases map to TRBD1. V lost 5 bases, J lost 5 bases, and 5 bases stayed unmatched. Germline-derived CDR1 and CDR2 are SGHTA and FQGTGA. This CDR3 comprises 13 residues. The CDR3 region has the DNA TGTGCCAGCAGCCCCAGGGGGAGGACTGAAGCTTTCTTT. This codes for CASSPRGRTEAFF.

The chain uses TRBV15 and TRBJ2-3, with 7 bases aligning to TRBD1. Trimming took 5 bases from V and 0 from J; bases not matched to a gene: 8. The CDR3 has 16 residues. The germline gives CDR1 LNHNV, CDR2 YYDKDF (reference sequence). The CDR3 protein is CATSPRDRASTDTQYF. The CDR3, as DNA: TGTGCCACCAGCCCCCGAGACAGGGCGAGCACAGATACGCAGTATTTT.

V and J are TRBV19 and TRBJ1-1; 9 nucleotides agree with TRBD1. Germline V lookup: CDR1 LNHDA, CDR2 SQIVND (reference sequence). This CDR3 is 15 amino acids long. Trimming took 5 bases from V and 0 from J; bases not matched to a gene: 4. The DNA for the CDR3 is TGTGCCAGTAGTGCCGGGACAGGGATGAACACTGAAGCTTTCTTT. Its translation: CASSAGTGMNTEAFF.

The V and J genes are TRBV11-2 and TRBJ2-3, with a tentative D call TRBD2 (5 bases). The length of the CDR3 is 17 residues. The germline CDR1 and CDR2 sequences are SGHAT and FQNNGV. V dropped 0 bases and J dropped 1 base, with 14 bases sitting between them. CDR3 DNA sequence: TGTGCCAGCAGCTTAGATCCGGCGGGCTATGGCACAGATACGCAGTATTTT. This codes for CASSLDPAGYGTDTQYF. The full variable domain, in which reference TRBV11-2 and TRBJ2-3 provide the parts outside the CDR3, is EAGVAQSPRYKIIEKRQSVAFWCNPISGHATLYWYQQILGQGPKLLIQFQNNGVVDDSQLPKDRFSAERLKGVDSTLKIQPAKLEDSAVYLCASSLDPAGYGTDTQYFGPGTRLTVL.

This sequence joins TRBV27 and TRBJ2-1; possible D gene TRBD2, 7 bases. The CDR3 runs 13 residues. With 5 bases removed from V and 5 bases from J, the gap between germline ends came to 10 bases. The germline V gene has CDR1 MNHEY and CDR2 SMNVEV (reference sequence). CDR3 bases: TGTGCCAGCAGTCTGGGGGGGCACAATGAGCAGTTCTTC. Amino acid sequence: CASSLGGHNEQFF.

This clone was observed once. V and J are TRBV11-2 and TRBJ2-1; D gene uncertain. Germline V gene sequence: CDR1 SGHAT, CDR2 FQNNGV. The CDR3 extends over 14 amino acids. V was clipped by 9 bases and J by 4 bases, with 16 bases between them. The CDR3 loop is CASSPRVGYNEQFF. The CDR3 nucleotides are TGTGCCAGTAGCCCCCGAGTGGGTTACAATGAGCAGTTCTTC.

The V gene is TRBV9, the J gene TRBJ2-3; D uncertain. CDR3 length equals 16 residues. Germline V gives CDR1 SGDLS, CDR2 YYNGEE. V shed 3 bases and J shed 2 bases, with 16 bases lying between them. For the CDR3, the DNA is TGTGCCAGCAGCGCTGTCCCTAATAGGTTCACAGATACGCAGTATTTT. This sequence encodes CASSAVPNRFTDTQYF.

The V call is TRBV5-1, the J call TRBJ1-1, with 8 bases fitting TRBD1. V lost 0 bases and J lost 3; bases outside the gene matches: 4. Germline CDR1 SGHRS, CDR2 YFSETQ. CDR3 length: 15 residues. Written as DNA, the CDR3 is TGCGCCAGCAGCTTGGGACAGGGGTTTCACACTGAAGCTTTCTTT. Amino acids: CASSLGQGFHTEAFF.

The rearrangement links TRBV2 to TRBJ2-5; tentative D call: TRBD1 (6 bases). V lost 5 bases and J lost 3, with 10 bases in between. The germline V gene encodes CDR1 SNHLY and CDR2 FYNNEI. The CDR3 loop spans 13 amino acids. CDR3 sequence: CASSPDSEETQYF. CDR3 DNA sequence: TGTGCCAGCAGTCCGGACAGCGAAGAGACCCAGTACTTC.

This clone was seen only once. The gene calls are TRBV5-1 and TRBJ2-7; D is ambiguous. The germline V gene has CDR1 SGHRS and CDR2 YFSETQ. The CDR3 loop spans 13 amino acids. V dropped 0 bases and J dropped 5 bases, with 9 bases sitting between them. The CDR3 sequence is CASSLDEWNEQYF. In nucleotides, the CDR3 is TGCGCCAGCAGCTTGGACGAGTGGAACGAGCAGTACTTC.

The chain is built from TRBV19 and TRBJ2-1; 8 bases fit TRBD2. The CDR3 contains 14 residues. Germline V gene sequence: CDR1 LNHDA, CDR2 SQIVND (reference sequence). Trimming removed 7 bases from V and 3 bases from J; junction bases left unmatched: 5. The CDR3 nucleotides are TGTGCCAGTAAGGATAGCGGGATCTACAATGAGCAGTTCTTC. Protein sequence: CASKDSGIYNEQFF.

The rearrangement uses TRBV5-1 and TRBJ2-1; D may be TRBD1 (6 bases). Germline V gives CDR1 SGHRS, CDR2 YFSETQ. The CDR3 is made up of 14 amino acids. The V end was cut by 0 bases, the J end by 7 bases, with 11 bases between. This CDR3 is CASSLDRVGNEQFF. The CDR3 DNA sequence: TGCGCCAGCAGCTTGGACAGGGTAGGTAATGAGCAGTTCTTC.

This chain uses TRBV12-5 with TRBJ2-1, with TRBD1 matching 12 bases. CDR1 LGHNT and CDR2 FRNRAP come from the germline V gene. The CDR3 loop spans 24 amino acids. The trim removed 6 bases at V and 2 bases at J, leaving 29 bases unmatched. CDR3 residues: CASGPGTGGAVNAPPIGAYNEQFF. DNA for the CDR3: TGTGCTAGTGGACCAGGGACAGGGGGCGCCGTTAATGCTCCCCCGATTGGTGCCTACAATGAGCAGTTCTTC.

This chain joins TRBV6-6 and TRBJ2-3; unclear D gene. The ends were cut back, 8 bases at V and 0 bases at J, with 12 bases in the middle. The CDR3 loop spans 14 amino acids. Germline CDR1 is MNHNY and CDR2 is SVGAGI (reference sequence). For the CDR3, the DNA is TGTGCCAGCCGGAGTTCGCATAGCACAGATACGCAGTATTTT. It translates to CASRSSHSTDTQYF.

The CDR3 nucleotides read TGTGCCAGCAGTGAAGCCAGCGGAACCTACGAGCAGTACTTC. It specifies CASSEASGTYEQYF. This chain joins TRBV2 and TRBJ2-7, with D possibly being TRBD2 (5 bases). Germline assignment: CDR1 SNHLY and CDR2 FYNNEI. The V end was cut by 0 bases, the J end by 2 bases, with 8 bases between. This CDR3 contains 14 residues.

Comments on this clone: Additional DNA sequences in this sample encode the identical CDR3. This chain links TRBV28 with TRBJ1-2, with 8 bases that match TRBD1. The V segment lost 6 bases and the J segment 2 bases; nucleotides outside the gene matches: 2. The germline CDR1 and CDR2 sequences are MDHEN and SYDVKM. CDR3 length equals 13 residues. The CDR3 DNA reads TGTGCCAGCAGGGACAGGGCCAACTATGGCTACACCTTC. Its translation: CASRDRANYGYTF.

The genes are TRBV5-1 and TRBJ2-1; TRBD2 is a possible D gene (5 bases). Trimming stripped 2 bases from V and 2 bases from J, with 11 bases between. This CDR3 contains 15 residues. Germline CDR1 SGHRS, CDR2 YFSETQ. The chain's CDR3 is CASSLRGQAYNEQFF. Written as DNA, the CDR3 is TGCGCCAGCAGCTTAAGAGGGCAGGCCTACAATGAGCAGTTCTTC.

The J gene is TRBJ2-6, the V gene TRBV28, with D uncertain. The V end lost 3 bases, the J end lost 10 bases, and 16 bases lay between the germline ends. Germline CDR1 MDHEN, CDR2 SYDVKM. CDR3 length: 15 residues. The CDR3 loop is CASSFLELGRNVLTF. In DNA form, the CDR3 reads TGTGCCAGCAGTTTCCTGGAGCTGGGCCGAAACGTCCTGACTTTC.

The chain couples TRBV6-1 to TRBJ1-5; D gene uncertain. With 10 bases removed from V and 3 bases from J, the gap between germline ends came to 16 bases. The germline V gene encodes CDR1 MNHNS and CDR2 SASEGT. This CDR3 contains 14 residues. Here the CDR3 reads CATRGKEHNQPQHF. The CDR3 DNA sequence: TGTGCCACCCGGGGAAAGGAACACAATCAGCCCCAGCATTTT.

The V and J genes are TRBV19 and TRBJ2-5, with no clear D. V lost 6 bases, J lost 2 bases, and 10 bases lay in between. The CDR3 runs to 13 residues. CDR1 is LNHDA and CDR2 is SQIVND in the germline V gene (reference sequence). The CDR3 nucleotides are TGTGCCAGTAGGGGGTCACGACAAGAGACCCAGTACTTC. It encodes CASRGSRQETQYF.

The chain uses TRBV14 and TRBJ1-2, with D maybe TRBD1 (5 bases). Germline-derived CDR1 and CDR2 are SGHDN and FVKESK. V was clipped by 0 bases and J by 4 bases, with 9 bases between them. CDR3 length: 14 amino acids. CDR3 sequence (DNA): TGTGCCAGCAGCCAAGAGGCAGGGATCTATGGCTACACCTTC. Protein product: CASSQEAGIYGYTF.

The table lists this clone with a few counts. V gene TRBV6-1 combines with J gene TRBJ1-5; D gene unclear. The CDR3 runs 14 residues. The germline V gene encodes CDR1 MNHNS and CDR2 SASEGT. With 7 bases removed from V and 2 bases from J, the gap between germline ends came to 12 bases. The CDR3 protein is CASTPRGGNQPQHF. The DNA of the CDR3 is TGTGCCAGCACCCCACGGGGTGGCAATCAGCCCCAGCATTTT.

The chain joins TRBV11-2 to TRBJ2-1; TRBD2 agrees at 12 bases. V gave up 4 bases and J gave up 7 bases; unmatched junction bases: 11. Germline-derived CDR1 and CDR2 are SGHAT and FQNNGV. The CDR3 extends over 17 amino acids. This CDR3 reads CASSSPAASGRGNEQFF. The CDR3 nucleotides read TGTGCCAGCAGCTCCCCTGCTGCTAGCGGGAGGGGTAATGAGCAGTTCTTC.

Details on this clone: Distinct nucleotide sequences in the sample also encode this CDR3. V usage is TRBV14 and J usage is TRBJ2-7; 7 nucleotides line up with TRBD2. The CDR3 has 15 amino acids. Germline-derived CDR1 and CDR2 are SGHDN and FVKESK. The J segment lost 4 bases and the V segment lost 1 base, leaving 7 bases of the junction unmatched. This chain's CDR3 is CASSQGPAGIYEQYF. The CDR3 DNA is TGTGCCAGCAGCCAAGGGCCAGCGGGAATTTACGAGCAGTACTTC.

The chain combines TRBV19 with TRBJ2-6, with TRBD1 identical over 7 bases. Germline V gene lookup returns CDR1 LNHDA and CDR2 SQIVND (reference sequence). V lost 7 bases, J lost 2 bases, and 5 bases stayed unmatched. The CDR3 spans 15 residues. The CDR3 DNA reads TGTGCCAGTACCGACAGGGAGCCTGGGGCCAACGTCCTGACTTTC. Protein: CASTDREPGANVLTF.